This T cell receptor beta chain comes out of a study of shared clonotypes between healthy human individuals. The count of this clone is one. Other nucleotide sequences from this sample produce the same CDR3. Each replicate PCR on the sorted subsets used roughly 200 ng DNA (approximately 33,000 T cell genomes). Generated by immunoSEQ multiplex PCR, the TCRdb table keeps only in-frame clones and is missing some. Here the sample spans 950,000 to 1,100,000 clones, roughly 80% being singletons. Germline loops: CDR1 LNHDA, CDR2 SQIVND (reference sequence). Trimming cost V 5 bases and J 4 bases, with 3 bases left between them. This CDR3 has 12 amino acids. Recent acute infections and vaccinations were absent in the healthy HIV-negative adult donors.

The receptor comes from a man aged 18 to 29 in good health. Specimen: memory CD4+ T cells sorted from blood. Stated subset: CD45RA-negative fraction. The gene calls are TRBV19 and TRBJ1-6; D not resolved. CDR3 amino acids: CASSDYNSPLHF. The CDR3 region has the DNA TGTGCCAGTAGTGATTATAATTCACCCCTCCACTTT.